This T cell receptor beta chain stems from a study of spatial heterogeneity in lung cancer. About the research overall: Within raw reads, each unique TCR and UMI combination appeared on average more than ten times. Study-level findings and limits: Intratumoral expanded alpha and beta TCR counts were found to track tumor mutation counts.

This clonotype was observed at least ten times. Its target is unknown. Because this beta chain is a stray read in a library intended to capture alpha chains, its abundance should not be given much weight. Time point indicated: sample taken at primary tumor resection. The donors were about 67 patients with non-small cell lung cancer that was early-stage and untreated. Unsorted whole RNA from tumor, nontumor lung or frozen PBMC underwent sequencing. TCRdb reprocessed the 5' RACE reads with MiXCR, giving one entry per CDR3 protein. The table includes 9,500 to 13,000 distinct CDR3 sequences, around 12% detected once. The receptor was derived from a male donor with early-stage non-small cell lung cancer. Here the sequenced sample was lung tumor tissue, taken at surgery.

The CDR3 nucleotides are TGTGCCAGCAGCCCAAACAGGGGCCAAGAGACCCAGTACTTC. Protein: CASSPNRGQETQYF. The rearrangement links TRBV7-6 to TRBJ2-5, with TRBD1 matching 7 bases. The CDR3 has 14 amino acids. The J segment lost 1 base and the V segment lost 5 bases, leaving 4 bases of the junction unmatched. Germline V lookup: CDR1 SGHVS, CDR2 FNYEAQ. The variable domain in full, with the rest retrieved from reference TRBV7-6 and TRBJ2-5, is GAGVSQSPRYKVTKRGQDVALRCDPISGHVSLYWYRQALGQGPEFLTYFNYEAQQDKSGLPNDRFSAERPEGSISTLTIQRTEQRDSAMYRCASSPNRGQETQYFGPGTRLLVL.